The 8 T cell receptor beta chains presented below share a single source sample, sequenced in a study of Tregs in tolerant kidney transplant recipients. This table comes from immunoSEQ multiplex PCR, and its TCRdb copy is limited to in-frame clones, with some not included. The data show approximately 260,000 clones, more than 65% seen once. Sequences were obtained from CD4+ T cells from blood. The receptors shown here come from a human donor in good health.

CDR3 sequence reads: CASSERGTGGGTEAFF. The CDR3 DNA is TGTGCCAGCAGTGAAAGGGGTACGGGGGGAGGAACTGAAGCTTTCTTT. The V call is TRBV2, the J call TRBJ1-1; D is possibly TRBD1 (5 bases). Trimming took 2 bases from V and 5 from J, leaving 18 bases between them. CDR1 SNHLY and CDR2 FYNNEI come from the germline V gene. The CDR3 contains 16 residues. Filled out from reference TRBV2 and TRBJ1-1, the complete variable domain reads EPEVTQTPSHQVTQMGQEVILRCVPISNHLYFYWYRQILGQKVEFLVSFYNNEISEKSEIFDDQFSVERPDGSNFTLKIRSTKLEDSAMYFCASSERGTGGGTEAFFGQGTRLTVV.

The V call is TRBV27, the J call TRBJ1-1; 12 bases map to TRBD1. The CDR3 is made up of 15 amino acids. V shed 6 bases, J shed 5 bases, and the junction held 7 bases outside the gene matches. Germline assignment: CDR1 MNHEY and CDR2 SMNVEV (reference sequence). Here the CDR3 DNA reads TGTGCCAGCAGCGGGGACAGGGGGCGTCGGACTGAAGCTTTCTTT. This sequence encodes CASSGDRGRRTEAFF.

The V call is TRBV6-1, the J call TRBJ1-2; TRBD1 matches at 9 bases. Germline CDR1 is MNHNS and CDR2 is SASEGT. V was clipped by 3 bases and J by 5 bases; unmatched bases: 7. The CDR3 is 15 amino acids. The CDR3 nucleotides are TGTGCCAGCAGTGACAACAGGGGGCGAGGGTATGGCTACACCTTC. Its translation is CASSDNRGRGYGYTF.

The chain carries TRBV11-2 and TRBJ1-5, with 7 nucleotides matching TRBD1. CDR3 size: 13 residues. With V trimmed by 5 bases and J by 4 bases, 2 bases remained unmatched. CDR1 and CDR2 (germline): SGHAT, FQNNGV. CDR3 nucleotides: TGTGCCAGCAGCCGACAGGGTAATCAGCCCCAGCATTTT. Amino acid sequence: CASSRQGNQPQHF.

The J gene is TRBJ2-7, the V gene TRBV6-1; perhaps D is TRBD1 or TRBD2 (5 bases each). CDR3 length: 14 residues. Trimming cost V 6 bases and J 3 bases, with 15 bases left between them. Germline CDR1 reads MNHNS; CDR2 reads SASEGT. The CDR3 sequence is CASSRTGTVYEQYF. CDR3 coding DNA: TGTGCCAGCAGCCGCACCGGGACGGTCTACGAGCAGTACTTC.

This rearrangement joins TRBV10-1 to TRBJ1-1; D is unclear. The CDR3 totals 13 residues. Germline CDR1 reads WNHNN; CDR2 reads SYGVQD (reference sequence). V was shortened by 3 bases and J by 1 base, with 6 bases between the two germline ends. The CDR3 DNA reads TGCGCCAGCAGTGAAACGAGGAACACTGAAGCTTTCTTT. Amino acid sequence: CASSETRNTEAFF.

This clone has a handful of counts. The CDR3 loop is CASSLDQGQGWKKQFF. CDR3 bases: TGTGCCAGCAGCCTAGACCAAGGACAGGGATGGAAGAAGCAGTTCTTC. This sequence joins TRBV7-2 and TRBJ2-1, with 8 bases identical to TRBD1. V was pared by 5 bases and J by 11 bases, with 17 bases of the junction left unmatched. CDR1 and CDR2 (germline): SGHTA, FQGNSA. The CDR3 sequence is 16 residues long.

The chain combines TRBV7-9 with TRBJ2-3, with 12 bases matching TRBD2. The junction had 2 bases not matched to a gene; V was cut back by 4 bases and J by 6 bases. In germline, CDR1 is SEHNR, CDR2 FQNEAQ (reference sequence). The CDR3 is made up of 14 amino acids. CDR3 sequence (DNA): TGTGCCAGCAGCTCGGGGACTAGCGGGGATACGCAGTATTTT. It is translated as CASSSGTSGDTQYF.